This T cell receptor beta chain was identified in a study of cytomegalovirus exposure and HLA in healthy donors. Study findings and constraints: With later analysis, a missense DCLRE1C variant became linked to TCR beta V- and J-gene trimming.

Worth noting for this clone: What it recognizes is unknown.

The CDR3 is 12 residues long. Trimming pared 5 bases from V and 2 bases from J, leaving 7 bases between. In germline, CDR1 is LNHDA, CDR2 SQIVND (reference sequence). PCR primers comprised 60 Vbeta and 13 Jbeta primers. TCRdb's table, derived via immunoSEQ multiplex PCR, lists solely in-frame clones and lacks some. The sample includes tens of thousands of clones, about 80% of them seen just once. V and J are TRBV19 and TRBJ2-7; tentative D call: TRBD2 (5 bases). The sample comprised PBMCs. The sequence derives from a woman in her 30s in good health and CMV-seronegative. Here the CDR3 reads CASSPGTYEQYF. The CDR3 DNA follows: TGTGCCAGTAGTCCGGGGACCTACGAGCAGTACTTC.